This T cell receptor beta chain was captured in a study of T cells after yellow fever vaccination. Findings and caveats of the study: Subsequent to the booster, the majority of primary-vaccination clones reappeared (around 96% CD4, 85% to 90% CD8). It was a small share of clonotypes that appeared in both CD4 and CD8 compartments.

A 5'RACE template-switching step, the method used to make TCR cDNA, added a universal primer site and UMIs. TCRdb reprocessed the 5' RACE reads with MiXCR, giving one entry per CDR3 protein. The data show 200,000 or so distinct CDR3 sequences, over 6.5% seen once. The V and J ends lost 3 bases and 7 bases respectively, with 7 bases between them. CDR1 is DFQATT and CDR2 is SNEGSKA in the germline V gene (reference sequence). The CDR3 runs to 11 residues. This clonotype was seen only a few times. The antigen is not known. The source of this sequence is a man aged 25-45 years who received the YFV17D yellow fever vaccine. V gene TRBV20-1 combines with J gene TRBJ2-1; no clear D. The sequencing used CD4+ T cells sorted from PBMCs, collected on the day of the yellow fever booster vaccination. The CDR3: CSASARNEQFF. CDR3 in DNA: TGCAGTGCTAGTGCCCGGAATGAGCAGTTCTTC.